This T cell receptor (beta chain) was recorded in a study of neurological immune-mediated disorders (dated by TCRdb to the late 2010s). For the wider study: Of the approximately 34 multiple sclerosis patients, 31 had relapsing-remitting MS and 3 had secondary progressive MS. The study compared peripheral blood TCR-beta repertoires of HTLV-I-associated myelopathy (HAM/TSP) patients, multiple sclerosis patients and healthy controls using UMI-based sequencing. Alongside PBMC samples, the set of fewer than 110 TCR-beta libraries contained longitudinal samples, technical triplicates, and paired CD4+ and CD8+ T-cell subsets that had been sorted. Of the 68 subjects in the cohort, about 14 were HAM/TSP patients, 34 were multiple sclerosis patients, and 20 were healthy controls. The paper's findings and limits, for the study overall: No identical CDR3 amino acid sequences were found to be shared among expanded clones across subjects, suggesting that TCR-beta repertoires were private in all groups. The MS cluster showed no association with clinical or MRI features, and the authors stated that larger cohorts are needed. TCR clonal expansion was highest in HAM/TSP patients and lowest in MS patients, with MS patients falling below even healthy controls. Repertoires from 18 of 34 MS patients were grouped by phylogenetic analysis into a cluster of related CDR3 sequences, suggesting a possible repertoire-level signature.

V and J lose 3 bases and 10 bases, and a span of 10 bases separates them. The CDR3 holds 13 amino acids from the cysteine to the phenylalanine. Only the CDR3 portion is preserved as DNA: 39 bases, with reading frame beginning at the first base. From a lookup of the germline V gene (reference sequence), CDR1 and CDR2 are SEHNR and FQNEAQ. cDNA was synthesized by template-switch 5'RACE using a primer carrying a 10-nucleotide random unique molecular identifier by which each TCR transcript was tagged. Every sequencing run covered 15-18 subjects and yielded more than 200 million TCR-beta sequences. Total RNA was extracted with the RNeasy kit. The KAPA Real-time Library Amplification kit was used to amplify TCR-beta VDJ regions with primers targeting the TCR constant region and the 5'RACE anchor. A first PCR added sample indexes and Illumina adaptors, and a second PCR then raised library yield. After Ampure bead purification, the roughly 650 bp TCR product was size-selected on a 2% E-gel SizeSelection system. Before pooling, library quality was assessed on a Bioanalyzer, concentration was determined with Qubit, and library quantification was performed with the Kapa Library Quantification kit. An Illumina HiSeq 2500 was used to sequence the libraries paired-end at 2 x 150 bp. To increase sequence diversity, roughly 24-32% phiX was spiked into each library pool. As for how the authors treated the data: The UMI-based MiGEC pipeline processed quality-filtered reads and removed over 80% of raw TCR sequences during error correction. IMGT germline references were used for alignment of VDJ genes, and clonotypes were defined by a unique CDR3 amino acid sequence together with V-J genes. VDJtools evaluated clonal expansion, Shannon diversity and CDR3 relatedness (CalcPairwiseDistances, ClusterSamples); CLCbio workbench built phylogenetic trees. Expanded clones were defined as having at least 8 unique UMIs, based on coefficient-of-variation modelling across technical triplicates. Clones were called with MiXCR by TCRdb after fastp trimmed the public reads at Q25, and only in-frame beta chains were retained. Each record represents a unique CDR3 protein, reported with the most common genes and DNA among its rows. TCRdb assigned the V and J calls; the authors' analysis was not used. The sample includes 90,000 to 100,000 distinct CDR3 sequences, with 3.5% observed a single time. Around 6% of the sample belongs to the ten largest clones.

For the unsorted PBMC libraries, 2 million PBMCs were stored in RNAlater at -80 degrees C until RNA extraction and were used to generate the libraries. The multiple sclerosis patients were enrolled in a US clinical protocol that evaluated disease progression with magnetic resonance imaging. Peripheral blood was subjected to Ficoll-Hypaque density gradient centrifugation to isolate PBMCs, which were then cryopreserved in liquid nitrogen. This clonotype has a count of ten or more. Its recognized antigen is unknown. No clone much larger than this one lies a single base away; base qualities are absent. The clonotype originates from a woman under 30 with multiple sclerosis. The chain couples TRBV7-9 to TRBJ1-6; the D gene identity is not certain. Material for sequencing was PBMCs. CDR3 loop: CASSFGSGSPLHF. The DNA reads TGTGCCAGCAGCTTTGGGTCTGGGTCACCCCTCCACTTT.